This T cell receptor beta chain is from a study of identifying expanded T cells in peripheral blood. On this clone: The antigen remains unidentified.

The CDR3 length is 14 residues. Trimming took 1 base from V and 2 from J, leaving 9 bases between them. CDR1 is MGHRA and CDR2 is YSYEKL in the germline V gene. Using immunoSEQ multiplex PCR, the repertoire was profiled, and TCRdb retains in-frame clones only, with some absent. The sample holds more than 95,000 clones; approximately 84% are singletons and the top ten take approximately 3%. The study, taken as a whole, reports: Across healthy donors, higher total template counts meant significantly greater roughly two-week count variance.

Sequenced input: blood. The V and J genes are TRBV4-1 and TRBJ2-7, with TRBD1 as a possible D gene (5 bases). The sequence came from a person aged 18 to 75 in good health. The CDR3, as DNA: TGCGCCAGCAGCCAAGCGACAGCTACCTACGAGCAGTACTTC. Translated, it gives CASSQATATYEQYF.